Sequencing of this T cell receptor beta chain was carried out in a study of blood T cells in healthy people across ages. Researchers collected about 9.1 milliliters of peripheral blood from every single donor. Isolated per sample were at least 6 million PBMCs. This clonotype has more than one count but fewer than ten. Per germline, CDR1 DFQATT and CDR2 SNEGSKA (reference sequence). The CDR3 consists of 13 residues. V was shortened by 5 bases and J by 2 bases, with 9 bases between the two germline ends. Alongside a J-beta primer mix, a sample-barcoded 5' primer served in a second PCR lasting roughly 6 to 11 cycles. Each single sample gave us at least 2.5 million CDR3-containing paired-end reads. MiXCR, applied by TCRdb to the 5' RACE reads, yields one record per CDR3 protein. Among about 1.1 million distinct CDR3 sequences listed, around two fifths were seen once.

The V call is TRBV20-1, the J call TRBJ2-2; D unresolved. This TCR derives from a man aged 18-30 years in good health. Specimen: blood. The CDR3 reads CSADRLNTGELFF. The DNA for the CDR3 is TGCAGTGCTGATCGACTTAACACCGGGGAGCTGTTTTTT.